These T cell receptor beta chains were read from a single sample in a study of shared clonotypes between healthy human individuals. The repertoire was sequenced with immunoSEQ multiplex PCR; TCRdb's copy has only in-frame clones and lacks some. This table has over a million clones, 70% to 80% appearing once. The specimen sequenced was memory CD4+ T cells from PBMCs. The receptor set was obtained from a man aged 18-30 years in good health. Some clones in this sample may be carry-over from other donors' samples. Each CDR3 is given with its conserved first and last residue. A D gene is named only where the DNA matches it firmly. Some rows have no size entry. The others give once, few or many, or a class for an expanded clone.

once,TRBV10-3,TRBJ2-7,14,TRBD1,CAIRGQGKSYEQYF,TGTGCCATCAGAGGACAGGGGAAATCCTACGAGCAGTACTTC
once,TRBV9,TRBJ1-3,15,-,CASSVGSGTGNTIYF,TGTGCCAGCAGCGTAGGTTCGGGGACTGGAAACACCATATATTTT
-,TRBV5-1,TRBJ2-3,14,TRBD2,CASSLAVAGDTQYF,TGCGCCAGCAGCTTGGCAGTAGCGGGAGATACGCAGTATTTT
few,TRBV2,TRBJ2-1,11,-,CASSDYNEQFF,TGTGCCAGCAGTGACTACAATGAGCAGTTCTTC
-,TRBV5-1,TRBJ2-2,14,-,CASSLVSNTGELFF,TGCGCCAGCAGCTTGGTATCGAACACCGGGGAGCTGTTTTTT
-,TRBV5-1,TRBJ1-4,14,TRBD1,CASSLNRGPEKLFF,TGCGCCAGCAGCTTGAACAGGGGTCCTGAAAAACTGTTTTTT
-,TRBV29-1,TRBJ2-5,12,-,CSVGGVLETQYF,TGCAGCGTTGGAGGGGTTCTCGAGACCCAGTACTTC
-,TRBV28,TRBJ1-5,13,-,CASSPPLSRPQHF,TGTGCCAGCAGCCCGCCGTTGTCTCGGCCCCAGCATTTT
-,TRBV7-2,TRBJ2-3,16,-,CASSPQGLASTDTQYF,TGTGCCAGCAGCCCTCAGGGGCTAGCCAGCACAGATACGCAGTATTTT
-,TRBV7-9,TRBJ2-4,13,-,CASSLVGENIQYF,TGTGCCAGCAGCTTAGTGGGGGAAAACATTCAGTACTTC
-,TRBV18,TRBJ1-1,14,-,CASSPLFGNTEAFF,TGTGCCAGCTCACCATTGTTTGGGAACACTGAAGCTTTCTTT
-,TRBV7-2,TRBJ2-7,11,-,CASSARHEQYF,TGTGCCAGCAGCGCCCGACACGAGCAGTACTTC
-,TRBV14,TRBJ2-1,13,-,CASSQDPGNEQFF,TGTGCCAGCAGCCAAGACCCAGGGAATGAGCAGTTCTTC
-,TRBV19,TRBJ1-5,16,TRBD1,CASAGTDRASNQPQHF,TGTGCCAGTGCGGGTACGGACAGGGCTAGCAATCAGCCCCAGCATTTT
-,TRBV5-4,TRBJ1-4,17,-,CASSLGNPTGPNEKLFF,TGTGCCAGCAGCTTGGGGAACCCGACAGGACCTAATGAAAAACTGTTTTTT
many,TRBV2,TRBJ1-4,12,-,CASSSVGGKLFF,TGTGCCAGCAGTTCCGTGGGGGGAAAACTGTTTTTT
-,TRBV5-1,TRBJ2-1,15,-,CASSLSPGLRNEQFF,TGCGCCAGCAGCCTGTCCCCGGGACTTCGCAATGAGCAGTTCTTC
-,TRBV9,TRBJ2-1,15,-,CASSPSVSDYNEQFF,TGTGCCAGCAGCCCCAGCGTGAGCGACTACAATGAGCAGTTCTTC
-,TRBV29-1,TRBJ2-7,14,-,CSVGQWGSSGEQYF,TGCAGCGTCGGGCAGTGGGGCTCTTCGGGCGAGCAGTACTTC
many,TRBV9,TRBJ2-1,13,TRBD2,CASSVSGSDEQFF,TGTGCCAGCAGCGTAAGCGGGAGCGATGAGCAGTTCTTC
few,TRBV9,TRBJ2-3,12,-,CASSLLLDTQYF,TGTGCCAGCAGCCTCCTACTGGATACGCAGTATTTT
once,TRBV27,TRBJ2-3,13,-,CASSSFGTDTQYF,TGTGCCAGCAGTTCCTTTGGCACAGATACGCAGTATTTT
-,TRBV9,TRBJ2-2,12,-,CASSVVNGELFF,TGTGCCAGCAGCGTAGTGAACGGGGAGCTGTTTTTT
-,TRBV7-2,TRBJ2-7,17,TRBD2,CASSVTGTSGRAGEQYF,TGTGCCAGCAGCGTAACCGGGACTAGCGGGAGGGCCGGCGAGCAGTACTTC
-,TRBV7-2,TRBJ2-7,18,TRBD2,CASSRSFPAPGLVYEQYF,TGTGCCAGCAGCCGAAGTTTCCCAGCCCCGGGACTAGTTTACGAGCAGTACTTC
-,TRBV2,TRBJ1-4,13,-,CASSVQGYEKLFF,TGTGCCAGCAGTGTGCAGGGGTACGAAAAACTGTTTTTT
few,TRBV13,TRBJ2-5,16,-,CASSSPRGRGDETQYF,TGTGCCAGCAGCTCCCCCCGAGGCAGGGGTGACGAGACCCAGTACTTC
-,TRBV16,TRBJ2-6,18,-,CASSQSMSLGVEANVLTF,TGTGCCAGCAGCCAATCGATGTCATTGGGGGTTGAGGCCAACGTCCTGACTTTC
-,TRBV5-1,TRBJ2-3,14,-,CASSLGQDADTQYF,TGCGCCAGCAGCTTGGGACAGGACGCAGATACGCAGTATTTT
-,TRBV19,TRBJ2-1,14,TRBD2,CASKLLAAYNEQFF,TGTGCCAGTAAATTACTAGCGGCTTACAATGAGCAGTTCTTC
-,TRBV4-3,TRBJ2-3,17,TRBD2,CASSQDRGGRTTDTQYF,TGCGCCAGCAGCCAAGATCGGGGCGGGAGGACCACAGATACGCAGTATTTT
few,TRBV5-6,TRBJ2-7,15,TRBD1,CASRRPGQGAKEQYF,TGTGCCAGCAGACGCCCGGGACAGGGGGCGAAAGAGCAGTACTTC